A few counts support the clone carrying this T cell receptor beta chain. The CDR3 is made up of 15 amino acids. Trimming shortened V by 7 bases and J by 4 bases, and 18 bases separated the two germline ends. Germline loops: CDR1 SGHRS, CDR2 YFSETQ. Methods used by the authors: Quantification of nucleated cells was approximated via reference gene primer amplification. Profiled with immunoSEQ multiplex PCR; TCRdb holds only in-frame clones, not every one. The DNA gave D and trimming, while V, J and clone size come from that table. The repertoire consists of 100,000 to 150,000 clones, with roughly 69% occurring once and the leading ten covering under 2.5%. The sample comes from a study of blood T cell repertoires in COVID-19. At the level of the study: Italy, Spain and the United States were the sources of the convalescent and acute COVID-19 samples. Sample material is recorded as cDNA or gDNA derived from T cells, B-cell-depleted T cells, or PBMCs.

The chain is built from TRBV5-1 and TRBJ2-1, with D possibly matching TRBD2 (5 bases). This clonotype originated in a woman in her 70s with acute or convalescent COVID-19. The sample taken for sequencing was peripheral blood. The CDR3 here is CASRHEGVSYNEQFF. For the CDR3, the DNA is TGCGCCAGCCGTCATGAGGGAGTATCTTACAATGAGCAGTTCTTC.